This TCR beta chain stems from a study of follicular helper T cells after annual influenza vaccination. Time point of the sample: 2014-2015 season, pre-vaccination. Non-naive CD4+CXCR5+PD-1+ cTfh were sorted into ICOS+CD38+ and ICOS-CD38- fractions. The assay was immunoSEQ multiplex PCR, and TCRdb's table has in-frame clones only and misses some. The top ten hold about 1.2% of the sample, which has around 25,000 clones, approximately 78% seen once. Notes on the study in general: Day 7 ICOS+CD38+ clones later appeared mostly in ICOS-CD38- cTfh.

As regards this clone: The antigen remains unidentified.

Germline V CDR1 and CDR2: LNHDA, SQIVND (reference sequence). The CDR3 runs 15 residues. The V and J ends lost 6 bases and 1 base, in that order; junction bases with no gene match: 8. The material sequenced was CXCR5+ CD38- circulating T follicular helper cells from blood, taken on the day of influenza vaccination. Subset of the sample: circulating Tfh, non-naive CD4+CXCR5+PD-1+ (ICOS+CD38+ or ICOS-CD38-). This rearrangement joins TRBV19 to TRBJ1-1; 7 positions match TRBD1. This receptor was obtained from an adult who received the influenza vaccine. The CDR3 is CASRAGTASNTEAFF. The CDR3 DNA follows: TGTGCCAGTAGAGCCGGGACAGCCTCGAACACTGAAGCTTTCTTT.